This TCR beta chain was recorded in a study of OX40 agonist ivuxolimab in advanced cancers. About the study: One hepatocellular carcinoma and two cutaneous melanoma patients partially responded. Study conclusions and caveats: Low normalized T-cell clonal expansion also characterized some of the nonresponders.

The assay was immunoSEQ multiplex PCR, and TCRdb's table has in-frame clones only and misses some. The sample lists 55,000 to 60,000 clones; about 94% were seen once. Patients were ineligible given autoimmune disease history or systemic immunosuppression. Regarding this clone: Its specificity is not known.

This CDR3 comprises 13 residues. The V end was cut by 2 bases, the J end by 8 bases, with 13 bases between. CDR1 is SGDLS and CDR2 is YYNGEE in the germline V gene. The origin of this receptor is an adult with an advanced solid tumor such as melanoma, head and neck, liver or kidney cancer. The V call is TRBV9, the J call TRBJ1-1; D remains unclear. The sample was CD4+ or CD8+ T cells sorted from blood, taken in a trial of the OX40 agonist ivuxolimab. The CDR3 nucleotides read TGTGCCAGCAGCGTCTTTACAGAGAACGAAGCTTTCTTT. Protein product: CASSVFTENEAFF. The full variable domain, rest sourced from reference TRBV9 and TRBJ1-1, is DSGVTQTPKHLITATGQRVTLRCSPRSGDLSVYWYQQSLDQGLQFLIQYYNGEERAKGNILERFSAQQFPDLHSELNLSSLELGDSALYFCASSVFTENEAFFGQGTRLTVV.